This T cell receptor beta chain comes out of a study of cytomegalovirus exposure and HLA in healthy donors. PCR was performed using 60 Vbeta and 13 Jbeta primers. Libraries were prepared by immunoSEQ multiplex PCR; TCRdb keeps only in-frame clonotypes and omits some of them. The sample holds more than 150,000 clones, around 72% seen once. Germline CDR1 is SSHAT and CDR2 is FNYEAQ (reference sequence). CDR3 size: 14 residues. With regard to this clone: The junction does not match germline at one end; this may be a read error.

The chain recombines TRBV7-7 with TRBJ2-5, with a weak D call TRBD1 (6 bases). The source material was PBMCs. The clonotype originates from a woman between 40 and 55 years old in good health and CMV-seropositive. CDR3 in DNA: TGTGCTAGCAGCTTAGGGACACACCAAGAGACCCAGTACTTC. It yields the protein CASSLGTHQETQYF.